Following are 30 T cell receptor beta chains from one sample sequenced in a study of blood T cells in healthy people across ages (dated by TCRdb to between 2015 and 2017). The library was generated by 5' RACE. Instrument used: Illumina HiSeq 2500. A second roughly 6 to 12 cycle PCR used a sample-barcoded 5' primer and a J-beta primer mix. TCRdb's own reprocessing of the public reads used fastp at Q25 and MiXCR and kept productive beta chains. Rows merge per CDR3 protein into single entries with the most common DNA and genes. The sample profile shows hundreds of thousands of distinct CDR3 sequences; around 62% of them were found once. The top ten clonotypes cover around 30% of the sample. Sequenced: blood. The origin of the receptors is a man aged 30 to 45 in good health.

The CDR3 nucleotides are TGCGCCAGCAGCTTGCTGGCCACTCAAGAGACCCAGTACTTC. Translating it yields CASSLLATQETQYF. V gene TRBV5-1 combines with J gene TRBJ2-4, with unresolved D. The J call could be wrong; TRBJ2-5 is a better fit for the DNA end. The CDR3 has 14 residues. Germline V CDR1 and CDR2: SGHRS, YFSETQ.

The chain is built from TRBV27 and TRBJ1-2; TRBD1 agrees at 8 bases. The CDR3 contains 16 residues. Germline assignment: CDR1 MNHEY and CDR2 SMNVEV (reference sequence). Trimming cost V 2 bases and J 0 bases; bases outside gene matches: 5. In DNA form, the CDR3 reads TGTGCCAGCAGTTTAGGTCAGGGGGCGACTAACTATGGCTACACCTTC. Translated, it gives CASSLGQGATNYGYTF.

This chain links TRBV7-2 with TRBJ2-1; TRBD2 aligns across 8 bases. This CDR3 comprises 15 residues. Per the germline V gene, CDR1 is SGHTA and CDR2 is FQGNSA. Germline trimming cut 4 bases from V and 5 bases from J; bases unmatched to any gene: 7. The CDR3 spells CASSSNGGAHNEQFF. The DNA for the CDR3 is TGTGCCAGCAGCTCTAACGGGGGGGCGCACAATGAGCAGTTCTTC.

For this clonotype: The germline gene is not matched at one end of the junction; a read error may be the cause. This rearrangement joins TRBV10-3 to TRBJ2-7, with D tentatively TRBD2 (5 bases). From germline, CDR1 is ENHRY and CDR2 SYGVKD. The CDR3 is 13 amino acids. The CDR3 DNA follows: TGTGCCATCATTGAGGGTCTGTCCTACGAGCAGTACTTC. Translation: CAIIEGLSYEQYF.

This clonotype came up a few times. The rearrangement uses TRBV20-1 and TRBJ2-3, with 7 bases that match TRBD2. V lost 1 base, J lost 0 bases, and 4 bases stayed unmatched. Germline V lookup: CDR1 DFQATT, CDR2 SNEGSKA (reference sequence). The CDR3 is 15 residues long. CDR3 in amino acids: CSARGTRGSTDTQYF. The CDR3 DNA follows: TGCAGTGCTAGAGGGACTAGGGGAAGCACAGATACGCAGTATTTT.

The chain uses TRBV4-3 and TRBJ1-4, with D maybe TRBD1 (5 bases). The CDR3 consists of 17 residues. Per the germline V gene, CDR1 is LGHNA and CDR2 is YSLEER. Trimming cost V 1 base and J 3 bases, with 15 bases left between them. CDR3 loop: CASSQGLGRGANEKLFF. The CDR3, as DNA: TGCGCCAGCAGCCAAGGTTTGGGCCGGGGGGCTAATGAAAAACTGTTTTTT.

The chain recombines TRBV27 with TRBJ2-7; 11 bases line up with TRBD2. The end of the DNA is better explained by TRBJ2-5, so the J call may be wrong. From germline, CDR1 is MNHEY and CDR2 SMNVEV (reference sequence). CDR3 size: 16 residues. In DNA, the CDR3 is TGTGCCAGCAGTCCCCAGATAGCGGGGGGGTCGGAGACCCAGTACTTC. This codes for CASSPQIAGGSETQYF.

The rearrangement uses TRBV15 and TRBJ2-3; possible D gene TRBD2, 6 bases. The germline gives CDR1 LNHNV, CDR2 YYDKDF (reference sequence). Trimming took 5 bases from V and 5 from J, leaving 14 bases between them. The CDR3 is 14 amino acids. The CDR3 nucleotides are TGTGCCACCAGCCCCCGGGAGTGGGTAGATACGCAGTATTTT. It codes for CATSPREWVDTQYF. Full variable domain (remainder filled in from reference TRBV15 and TRBJ2-3): DAMVIQNPRYQVTQFGKPVTLSCSQTLNHNVMYWYQQKSSQAPKLLFHYYDKDFNNEADTPDNFQSRRPNTSFCFLDIRSPGLGDTAMYLCATSPREWVDTQYFGPGTRLTVL.

This clonotype appeared a few times. The chain links TRBV20-1 to TRBJ2-1, with D possibly matching TRBD1 (6 bases). Germline V gene lookup returns CDR1 DFQATT and CDR2 SNEGSKA (reference sequence). The CDR3 runs to 16 residues. V gave up 4 bases and J gave up 1 base, with 17 bases separating them. The CDR3 sequence is CSAIPRGTSSYNEQFF. The CDR3 region has the DNA TGCAGTGCTATCCCCAGGGGTACTAGTTCCTACAATGAGCAGTTCTTC.

The chain is built from TRBV7-9 and TRBJ2-5, with 7 bases lining up with TRBD2. The CDR3 runs 15 residues. Per the germline V gene, CDR1 is SEHNR and CDR2 is FQNEAQ (reference sequence). V was pared by 1 base and J by 4 bases, with 6 bases of the junction left unmatched. The CDR3 region is CASSLGLAAGETQYF. The CDR3 bases are TGTGCCAGCAGCTTAGGGCTAGCGGCGGGAGAGACCCAGTACTTC.

A word on this clonotype: One end of the junction varies from germline; a read error may be responsible. The chain recombines TRBV4-2 with TRBJ2-7, with 8 nucleotides matching TRBD2. CDR1 is LGHNA, CDR2 YNFKEQ, per germline. The CDR3 totals 16 residues. In nucleotides, the CDR3 is TGTGCTAGCAGCCAAGATGGCCGGGGGGGTAGCTACGAGCAGTACTTC. Protein product: CASSQDGRGGSYEQYF.

This rearrangement joins TRBV6-5 to TRBJ2-3, with 9 bases lining up with TRBD1. There are 15 residues in the CDR3. With 2 bases clipped from V and 6 bases from J, the junction kept 6 bases outside the gene matches. Germline V lookup: CDR1 MNHEY, CDR2 SVGAGI. CDR3 coding DNA: TGTGCCAGCAGTTACGGTGGACAGGGGATGGATACGCAGTATTTT. Amino acids: CASSYGGQGMDTQYF.

V is TRBV7-2 and J is TRBJ2-7; D remains unclear. The CDR3 runs 14 residues. The V and J ends lost 3 bases and 2 bases respectively, with 11 bases between them. The germline V gene has CDR1 SGHTA and CDR2 FQGNSA. The DNA of the CDR3 is TGTGCCAGCAGCTTCAGCCAAACAGCCTACGAGCAGTACTTC. Amino acids: CASSFSQTAYEQYF.

The CDR3 DNA reads as TGTGCCAGCAGCTTACGAGGACAGGGGTGGGATGAGCAGTACTTC. Residues: CASSLRGQGWDEQYF. The chain has TRBV7-2 and TRBJ2-5; TRBD1 agrees at 9 bases. The J segment lost 11 bases and the V segment lost 2 bases, leaving 12 bases of the junction unmatched. CDR1 SGHTA and CDR2 FQGNSA come from the germline V gene. CDR3 length: 15 residues.

The rearrangement links TRBV6-5 to TRBJ2-7, with D possibly being TRBD1 (6 bases). The DNA end is more similar to TRBJ2-4, so the J call may be wrong. The CDR3 extends over 16 amino acids. CDR1 is MNHEY, CDR2 SVGAGI, per germline. CDR3 sequence reads: CASSLVGLGHRNIQYF. CDR3 sequence (DNA): TGTGCCAGCAGCCTGGTCGGTTTGGGACATAGGAACATTCAGTACTTC.

This clonotype was seen a handful of times. The chain uses TRBV20-1 and TRBJ2-6; 8 nucleotides line up with TRBD1. The CDR3 has 19 residues. Germline V CDR1 and CDR2: DFQATT, SNEGSKA (reference sequence). Germline trimming cut 0 bases from V and 2 bases from J; bases unmatched to any gene: 12. In nucleotides, the CDR3 is TGCAGTGCTAGAGATCTTGGACAGGGCTCGTCTGCTGGGGCCAACGTCCTGACTTTC. It codes for CSARDLGQGSSAGANVLTF.

The V gene is TRBV11-2, the J gene TRBJ2-7; D may be TRBD1 (5 bases). V was clipped by 8 bases and J by 2 bases, with 19 bases between them. There are 15 residues in the CDR3. Germline CDR1 SGHAT, CDR2 FQNNGV. CDR3 DNA: TGTGCCAGCGGCTGTCAGGGTTTAGGGGCCTACGAGCAGTACTTC. It translates to CASGCQGLGAYEQYF.

This chain links TRBV29-1 with TRBJ2-5; TRBD1 is a possible D gene (5 bases). V lost 0 bases and J lost 11, with 19 bases in between. There are 14 residues in the CDR3. The germline CDR1 and CDR2 sequences are SQVTM and ANQGSEA. CDR3: CSVEDPTEGNEQYF. DNA of the CDR3: TGCAGCGTTGAAGACCCGACAGAAGGCAATGAGCAGTACTTC. The whole variable domain, filled in from reference TRBV29-1 and TRBJ2-5, reads SAVISQKPSRDICQRGTSLTIQCQVDSQVTMMFWYRQQPGQSLTLIATANQGSEATYESGFVIDKFPISRPNLTFSTLTVSNMSPEDSSIYLCSVEDPTEGNEQYFGPGTRLLVL.

This clonotype has more than one count but fewer than ten. The V gene is TRBV2, the J gene TRBJ1-2; a possible D gene is TRBD1 (6 bases). Trimming removed 6 bases from V and 5 bases from J, with 13 bases in between. There are 13 residues in the CDR3. Per the germline V gene, CDR1 is SNHLY and CDR2 is FYNNEI. CDR3 sequence (DNA): TGTGCCAGCAGCGGACAGCCACCTTATGGCTACACCTTC. Translation gives CASSGQPPYGYTF.

The J gene is TRBJ2-4, the V gene TRBV6-5; D may correspond to TRBD1 or TRBD2 (5 bases each). The J call may be wrong; the DNA end is better matched by TRBJ2-7. There are 14 residues in the CDR3. Germline CDR1 is MNHEY and CDR2 is SVGAGI. The CDR3 DNA sequence: TGTGCCAGCAGTTCCCGGGACGTAGGTTACGAGCAGTACTTC. It yields the protein CASSSRDVGYEQYF.

This clonotype was found many times. The CDR3 protein is CSVSGGELNEQFF. DNA of the CDR3: TGCAGCGTCTCCGGGGGGGAATTAAATGAGCAGTTCTTC. The V and J genes are TRBV29-1 and TRBJ2-1; 8 bases are shared with TRBD2. The CDR3 is made up of 13 amino acids. Per the germline V gene, CDR1 is SQVTM and CDR2 is ANQGSEA. The J segment lost 7 bases and the V segment lost 6 bases, leaving 8 bases of the junction unmatched.

This chain connects TRBV12-3 or TRBV12-4 to TRBJ2-5, with D tentatively TRBD2 (6 bases). The V and J ends lost 6 bases and 1 base respectively, with 18 bases between them. This CDR3 is built from 16 residues. CDR3 nucleotides: TGTGCCAGCAGCAGAAGCGGGCGGGGCCCCCAAGAGACCCAGTACTTC. Translated: CASSRSGRGPQETQYF.

The J gene is TRBJ2-7, the V gene TRBV21-1; TRBD2, the table's D call, lacks a check against the DNA. TRBV21-1 is described as a pseudogene. The CDR3 covers 16 residues. CDR3 residues: CASSKAASGSSYEQYF. In DNA form, the CDR3 reads TGTGCCAGCAGCAAAGCGGCTAGCGGGAGCTCCTACGAGCAGTACTTC.

CDR3 residues: CATRGTGAFYEQYF. CDR3 nucleotide sequence: TGTGCCACCAGGGGGACAGGGGCTTTCTACGAGCAGTACTTC. This rearrangement joins TRBV25-1 to TRBJ2-4; 10 positions agree with TRBD1. The J call may be faulty, since TRBJ2-7 better matches the DNA end. The CDR3 is 14 amino acids. Germline V gene lookup returns CDR1 MGHDK and CDR2 SYGVNS.

The chain couples TRBV4-3 to TRBJ2-2; D is uncertain. With 1 base removed from V and 0 bases from J, the gap between germline ends came to 9 bases. This CDR3 spans 16 amino acids. Per the germline V gene, CDR1 is LGHNA and CDR2 is YSLEER. CDR3 coding DNA: TGCGCCAGCAGCCAAGTACCGACGGCGAACACCGGGGAGCTGTTTTTT. It translates to CASSQVPTANTGELFF.

This chain links TRBV7-2 with TRBJ2-5; a weak D match, TRBD2 (5 bases). The V end was cut by 5 bases, the J end by 7 bases, with 17 bases between. This CDR3 is 14 amino acids long. CDR1 is SGHTA and CDR2 is FQGNSA in the germline V gene. For the CDR3, the DNA is TGTGCCAGCAGCGCCGTTGCGGGTGCGGGGACCCAGTACTTC. It codes for CASSAVAGAGTQYF.

The V gene is TRBV7-8, the J gene TRBJ2-3, with TRBD2 matching 14 bases. Germline V lookup: CDR1 SGHVS, CDR2 FQNEAQ. V was clipped by 0 bases and J by 3 bases; unmatched bases: 14. This CDR3 spans 21 amino acids. CDR3 DNA: TGTGCCAGCAGCTTAGCCATGGTGGGACTAGCGGGGGCCCGAGAAACAGATACGCAGTATTTT. Translating it yields CASSLAMVGLAGARETDTQYF.

This clonotype has just a few counts. The chain is built from TRBV14 and TRBJ2-4, with D hard to call. Judging by the DNA end, TRBJ2-7 fits better; the J call may be wrong. This CDR3 has 15 residues. Germline V lookup: CDR1 SGHDN, CDR2 FVKESK. CDR3 region: CASSQGALSLTEQYF. The CDR3 DNA reads TGTGCCAGCAGCCAAGGCGCACTATCTCTTACCGAGCAGTACTTC.

The rearrangement joins TRBV7-2 to TRBJ2-7; no clear D. V was pared by 2 bases and J by 0 bases, with 11 bases between. The CDR3 spans 15 residues. Germline V gene lookup returns CDR1 SGHTA and CDR2 FQGNSA. This chain's CDR3 is CASSLSGIYSYEQYF. DNA for the CDR3: TGTGCCAGCAGCTTAAGTGGGATATACTCCTACGAGCAGTACTTC.

The chain couples TRBV28 to TRBJ1-1; 9 bases agree with TRBD1. V lost 7 bases, J lost 6 bases, and 9 bases stayed unmatched. The germline V gene has CDR1 MDHEN and CDR2 SYDVKM. CDR3 length: 14 residues. This chain's CDR3 is CASNKQGARAEAFF. DNA for the CDR3: TGTGCCAGCAACAAACAGGGGGCGCGGGCTGAAGCTTTCTTT.